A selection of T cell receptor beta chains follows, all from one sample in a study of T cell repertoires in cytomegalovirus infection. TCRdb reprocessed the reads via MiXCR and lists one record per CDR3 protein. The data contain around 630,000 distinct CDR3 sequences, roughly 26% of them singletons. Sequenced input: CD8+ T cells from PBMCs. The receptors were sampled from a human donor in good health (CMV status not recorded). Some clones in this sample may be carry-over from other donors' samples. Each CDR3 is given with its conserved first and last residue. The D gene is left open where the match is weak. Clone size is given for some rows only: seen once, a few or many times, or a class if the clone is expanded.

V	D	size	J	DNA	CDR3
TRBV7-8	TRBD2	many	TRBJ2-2	TGTGCCAGCAGCTTATGGGGCGGGGGGGCCCCCGGGGAGCTGTTTTTT	CASSLWGGGAPGELFF
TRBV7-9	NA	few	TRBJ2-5	TGTGCCAGCAGCCTTCGGGACGATGACGGGAAAGAGACCCAGTACTTC	CASSLRDDDGKETQYF
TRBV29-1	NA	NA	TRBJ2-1	TGCAGCGTTGAGGGGACTTCTGATGAGCAGTTCTTC	CSVEGTSDEQFF
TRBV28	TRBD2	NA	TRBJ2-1	TGTGCCAGCAGTTTAGTTTCACTAGCGGTATACAATGAGCAGTTCTTC	CASSLVSLAVYNEQFF
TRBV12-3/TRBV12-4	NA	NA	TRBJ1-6	TGTGCCAGCAGTTCCCTTGAAAGGGAATGGAATTCACCCCTCCACTTT	CASSSLEREWNSPLHF
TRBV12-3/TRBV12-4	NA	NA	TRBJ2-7	TGTGCCAGCAGCCTAGGACACTACTACGAGCAGTACTTC	CASSLGHYYEQYF
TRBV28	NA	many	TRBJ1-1	TGTGCCAGCAGTTTGCCTTCGGCCCCCCGGTGGCGGATGAACACTGAAGCTTTCTTT	CASSLPSAPRWRMNTEAFF
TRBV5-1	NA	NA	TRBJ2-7	TGCGCCAGCAGCTTGTCTTTACAGGGAATCCACGAGCAGTACTTC	CASSLSLQGIHEQYF
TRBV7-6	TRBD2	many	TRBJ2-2	TGTGCCAGCAGCCCTAGCGGGGGGGCCGACACCGGGGAGCTGTTTTTT	CASSPSGGADTGELFF
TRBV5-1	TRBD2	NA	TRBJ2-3	TGCGCCAGCAGCTTGGCCCTCGAGGTAGCGGGGGGGCTAGATACGCAGTATTTT	CASSLALEVAGGLDTQYF
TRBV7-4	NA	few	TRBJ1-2	TGTGCCAGCAGCTCCTCGAGGGAGGAGAACTATGGCTACACCTTC	CASSSSREENYGYTF
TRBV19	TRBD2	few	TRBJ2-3	TGTGCCAGTTATAGCGGGGGCACAGATACGCAGTATTTT	CASYSGGTDTQYF
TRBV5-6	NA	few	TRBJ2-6	TGTGCCAGCAGCCTTCCAGGGGTCCTGACTTTC	CASSLPGVLTF
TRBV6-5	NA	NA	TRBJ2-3	TGTGCCAGCAGTTACTCGTCAGGGAATCAGGGAGATACGCAGTATTTT	CASSYSSGNQGDTQYF
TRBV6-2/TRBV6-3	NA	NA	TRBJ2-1	TGTGCCAGCAGTTACTCCACGCTCAATGAGCAGTTCTTC	CASSYSTLNEQFF
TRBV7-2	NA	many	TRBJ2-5	TGTGCCAGCAGCTGGGGACTTCAAGAGACCCAGTACTTC	CASSWGLQETQYF
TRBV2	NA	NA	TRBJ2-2	TGTGCCACCGGGGAATACACCGGGGAGCTGTTTTTT	CATGEYTGELFF
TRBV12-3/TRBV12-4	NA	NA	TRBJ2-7	TGTACCAGCAGTTTAGCGGCAATTCACTACGAGCAGTACTTC	CTSSLAAIHYEQYF
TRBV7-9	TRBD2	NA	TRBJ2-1	TGTGCCAGCAGCTCATCTTCCCCCCACCGCGGGGGGTTTGTCAATGAGCAGTTCTTC	CASSSSSPHRGGFVNEQFF
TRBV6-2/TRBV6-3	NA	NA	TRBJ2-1	TGTGCCAGCCCTACCGAGGGGGCGGAGGGCAATGAGCAGTTCTTC	CASPTEGAEGNEQFF
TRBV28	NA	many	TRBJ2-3	TGTGCCAGCAGCACAGGGGGAGGGTACGCAGATACGCAGTATTTT	CASSTGGGYADTQYF
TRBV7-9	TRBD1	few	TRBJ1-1	TGTGCCAGCAGCCAGGGACAGGGAGGGGCTGAAGCTTTCTTT	CASSQGQGGAEAFF
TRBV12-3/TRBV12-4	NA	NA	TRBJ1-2	TGTGCCAGCAGTCCCCACCGGTGGAGCGATGGCTACACCTTC	CASSPHRWSDGYTF
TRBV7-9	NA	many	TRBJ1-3	TGTGCCAGCAGCTTAGCGGCGAACACCATATATTTT	CASSLAANTIYF
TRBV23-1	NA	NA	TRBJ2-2	TGCGCCAGCAGTCAAAGGGGGTACAGGAGCAACACCGGGGAGCTGTTTTTT	CASSQRGYRSNTGELFF
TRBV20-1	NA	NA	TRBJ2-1	TGCAGTGCTAAACAGAGCTCCTACAATGAGCAGTTCTTC	CSAKQSSYNEQFF
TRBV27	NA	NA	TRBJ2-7	TGTGCCAGCAGTTTACGGGACCGGGCGGCAGACGAGCAGTACTTC	CASSLRDRAADEQYF
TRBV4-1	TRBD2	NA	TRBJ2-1	TGCGCCAGCAGCTTTCGACGAACTAGCGGGGCCAACAATGAGCAGTTCTTC	CASSFRRTSGANNEQFF
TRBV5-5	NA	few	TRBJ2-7	TGTGCCAGCAGCTTCGTGGAATCCGGTTCCTACGAGCAGTACTTC	CASSFVESGSYEQYF
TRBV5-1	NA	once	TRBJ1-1	TGCGCCAGCAGCTTGGAATTTATGAACACTGAAGCTTTCTTT	CASSLEFMNTEAFF
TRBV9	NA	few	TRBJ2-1	TGTGCCAGCACCTTGGGGGGGGCCTCCTACAATGAGCAGTTCTTC	CASTLGGASYNEQFF
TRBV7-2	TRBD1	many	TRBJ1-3	TGTGCCAGCAGCCCCGGGACAGGCACCATTTACTCTGGAAACACCATATATTTT	CASSPGTGTIYSGNTIYF
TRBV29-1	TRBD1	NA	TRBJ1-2	TGCAGCGTTGGGGGCCGGGACAGCAACTATGGCTACACCTTC	CSVGGRDSNYGYTF
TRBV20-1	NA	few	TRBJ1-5	TGCAGTGCTAGAGATCTTACAGGGATCTATAGCAATCAGCCCCAGCATTTT	CSARDLTGIYSNQPQHF
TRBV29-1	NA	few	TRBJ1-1	TGCAGCGTTGATCCGGGGACCACTGAAGCTTTCTTT	CSVDPGTTEAFF
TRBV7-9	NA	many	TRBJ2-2	TGTGCCAGCAGCTTTAGTCGGACCAGGAACACCGGGGAGCTGTTTTTT	CASSFSRTRNTGELFF
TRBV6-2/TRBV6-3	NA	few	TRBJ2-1	TGTGCCGTCTGGCTGGGGGGCACGTACAATGAGCAGTTCTTC	CAVWLGGTYNEQFF
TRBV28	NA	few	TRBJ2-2	TGTGCCAGCATTCCCCCCCGCCCCAGGGGCTGGGGTACCGGGGAGCTGTTTTTT	CASIPPRPRGWGTGELFF
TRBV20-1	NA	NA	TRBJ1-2	TGCAGTGCTAGCGTAAGGATAGGCTACACCTTC	CSASVRIGYTF
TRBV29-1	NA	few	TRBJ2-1	TGCAGCGTTGGACGTGGCGATGAGCAGTTCTTC	CSVGRGDEQFF
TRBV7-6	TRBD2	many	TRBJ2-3	TGTGCCACCACGGGGGGGGGGACAGATACGCAGTATTTT	CATTGGGTDTQYF